The source of this TCR beta chain is a study of identical twins. Study outcomes and limitations: Models predicted too little out-of-frame TCR alpha sharing in monozygotic twins.

TCRdb independently ran MiXCR on the 5' RACE reads; one entry per CDR3 protein. Of 500,000 to 650,000 distinct CDR3 sequences in the sample, 7% to 7.5% were seen once. This clonotype was seen repeatedly, ten times or more. The antigen remains undetermined. There are 12 residues in the CDR3. From germline, CDR1 is ENHRY and CDR2 SYGVKD. The V and J ends lost 2 bases and 3 bases respectively, with 5 bases between them. These same data were also listed under a study on yellow fever vaccine responses in identical twins.

The rearrangement joins TRBV10-3 to TRBJ2-7, with D uncertain. The source of this sequence is a woman aged 18-30 years in good health. The specimen was PBMCs. The DNA for the CDR3 is TGTGCCATCAGTGAGAATGGCTACGAGCAGTACTTC. Protein sequence: CAISENGYEQYF.